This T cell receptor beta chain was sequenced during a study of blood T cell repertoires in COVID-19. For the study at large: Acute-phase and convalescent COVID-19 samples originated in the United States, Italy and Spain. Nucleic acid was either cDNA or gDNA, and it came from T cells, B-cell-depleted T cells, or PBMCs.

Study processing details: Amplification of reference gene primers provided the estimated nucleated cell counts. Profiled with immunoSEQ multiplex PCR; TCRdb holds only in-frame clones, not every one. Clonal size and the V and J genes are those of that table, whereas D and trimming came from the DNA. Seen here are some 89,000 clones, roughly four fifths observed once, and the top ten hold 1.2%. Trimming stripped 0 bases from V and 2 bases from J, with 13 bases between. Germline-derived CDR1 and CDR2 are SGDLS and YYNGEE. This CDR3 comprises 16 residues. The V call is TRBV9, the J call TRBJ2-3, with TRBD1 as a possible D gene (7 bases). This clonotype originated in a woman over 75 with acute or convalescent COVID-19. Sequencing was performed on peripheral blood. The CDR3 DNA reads TGTGCCAGCAGCGTAGCAGGGGGAGGCCCCACAGATACGCAGTATTTT. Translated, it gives CASSVAGGGPTDTQYF.